The next 16 T cell receptor beta chains were all read from a single sample in a study of CD8+CD57+ T cells in acquired aplastic anemia. Genomic DNA provided the template from which TCR beta VDJ and CDR3 profiles were obtained. MiXCR was run by TCRdb on the reads, yielding one entry per CDR3 protein. The sample consists of about 200,000 distinct CDR3 sequences, about 62% of them appearing once. Flow cytometry had shown expanded CD8+CD57+ cells in the patients chosen for sequencing. The material sequenced was sorted CD4+, CD8+, or CD8+CD57+ T cells (not recorded which) from PBMCs. Receptor source: a human donor with aplastic anemia.

This chain uses TRBV19 with TRBJ1-2; D call uncertain. Germline V gene lookup returns CDR1 LNHDA and CDR2 SQIVND (reference sequence). The CDR3 spans 15 residues. Trimming shortened V by 0 bases and J by 4 bases, and 12 bases separated the two germline ends. The CDR3 spells CASSIDGTSFYGYTF. DNA for the CDR3: TGTGCCAGTAGTATAGACGGAACGTCCTTCTATGGCTACACCTTC.

V gene TRBV20-1 combines with J gene TRBJ2-7, with TRBD1 matching over 8 bases. The CDR3 contains 12 residues. CDR1 is DFQATT and CDR2 is SNEGSKA in the germline V gene (reference sequence). J lost 3 bases, V lost 4 bases, and 2 bases had no gene match. The CDR3 loop reads CSAKTGVYEQYF. CDR3 DNA sequence: TGCAGTGCTAAGACAGGGGTCTACGAGCAGTACTTC.

J is TRBJ2-1 and V is TRBV7-2, with D possibly called TRBD1 or TRBD2 (5 bases each). CDR1 is SGHTA and CDR2 is FQGNSA in the germline V gene. CDR3 length: 13 amino acids. The V end lost 5 bases, the J end lost 9 bases, and 14 bases lay between the germline ends. CDR3 amino acids: CASSQKRGGEQFF. The CDR3 DNA sequence: TGTGCCAGCAGCCAAAAGAGGGGCGGTGAGCAGTTCTTC.

V and J are TRBV29-1 and TRBJ1-1; TRBD1 might be the D (6 bases). This CDR3 has 15 amino acids. The ends were cut back, 4 bases at V and 1 base at J, with 16 bases in the middle. CDR1 and CDR2 (germline): SQVTM, ANQGSEA. Here the CDR3 reads CSVGFGVGQNTEAFF. The CDR3 nucleotides are TGCAGCGTTGGGTTTGGTGTGGGACAGAACACTGAAGCTTTCTTT.

This chain connects TRBV7-2 to TRBJ2-5, with 11 bases lining up with TRBD1. The CDR3 is made up of 18 amino acids. V shed 1 base, J shed 2 bases, and the junction held 9 bases outside the gene matches. CDR1 is SGHTA, CDR2 FQGNSA, per germline. CDR3 coding DNA: TGTGCCAGCAGCTTAGGACTCGGACAGGGGGCGCGTCAAGAGACCCAGTACTTC. Its translation is CASSLGLGQGARQETQYF.

The sample holds many counts of this clonotype. This rearrangement joins TRBV5-5 to TRBJ2-1; 12 bases map to TRBD2. After removal of 4 bases from V and 9 bases from J, the junction contained 8 bases not matched to a gene. The CDR3 extends over 15 amino acids. Germline loops: CDR1 SGHKS, CDR2 YYEKEE (reference sequence). The CDR3 sequence: CASSRTSGALGEQFF. CDR3 nucleotides: TGTGCCAGCAGCCGGACTAGCGGGGCTCTGGGTGAGCAGTTCTTC.

The V call is TRBV19, the J call TRBJ2-3; D is perhaps TRBD1 (6 bases). Trimming left V 9 bases short and J 1 base short, with 17 bases between. Germline V lookup: CDR1 LNHDA, CDR2 SQIVND (reference sequence). The length of the CDR3 is 15 residues. The CDR3 DNA reads as TGTGCCAGCCAGTTGGGGGCCAGGCGCACAGATACGCAGTATTTT. This encodes CASQLGARRTDTQYF.

J is TRBJ1-5 and V is TRBV6-6; D is undetermined. Germline V gene data show CDR1 as MNHNY and CDR2 as SVGAGI (reference sequence). V dropped 4 bases and J dropped 4 bases, with 8 bases sitting between them. The CDR3 extends over 13 amino acids. The CDR3 region is CASSWSGNQPQHF. CDR3 nucleotide sequence: TGTGCCAGCAGTTGGAGCGGGAATCAGCCCCAGCATTTT.

This clonotype occurred many times. The J gene is TRBJ2-3, the V gene TRBV10-3; D gene uncertain. Germline CDR1 ENHRY, CDR2 SYGVKD. V was cut by 2 bases and J by 2 bases, with 20 bases left in between. This CDR3 has 18 amino acids. The CDR3 region is CAISEPLLWQANTDTQYF. The CDR3 DNA is TGTGCCATCAGTGAGCCCCTACTATGGCAGGCTAACACAGATACGCAGTATTTT.

The chain uses TRBV19 and TRBJ2-2, with D perhaps TRBD2 (6 bases). With 9 bases removed from V and 4 bases from J, the gap between germline ends came to 12 bases. Germline-derived CDR1 and CDR2 are LNHDA and SQIVND (reference sequence). This CDR3 comprises 13 residues. CDR3 protein: CASNIGGTGELFF. CDR3 bases: TGTGCCAGCAACATCGGGGGCACCGGGGAGCTGTTTTTT.

The chain is built from TRBV15 and TRBJ2-7; TRBD2 is a possible D gene (5 bases). Germline V lookup: CDR1 LNHNV, CDR2 YYDKDF (reference sequence). This CDR3 contains 14 residues. The V end lost 3 bases, the J end lost 7 bases, and 16 bases lay between the germline ends. CDR3 DNA sequence: TGTGCCACCAGCAGCTTAGAGGGTGGAAGGGAGCAGTACTTC. Translation gives CATSSLEGGREQYF.

The rearrangement uses TRBV29-1 and TRBJ1-2; D not resolved. The germline CDR1 and CDR2 sequences are SQVTM and ANQGSEA. The CDR3 has 12 amino acids. The V gene lost 4 bases and the J gene lost 6 bases, with 12 bases spanning the gap. The CDR3 region has the DNA TGCAGCGTTGGCGGCCCCCAAGATGGCTACACCTTC. Protein sequence: CSVGGPQDGYTF.

This CDR3 is CASSKRDRNTEAFF. CDR3 DNA sequence: TGTGCCAGCAGTAAACGGGACAGGAACACTGAAGCTTTCTTT. This chain joins TRBV6-5 and TRBJ1-1; 7 bases line up with TRBD1. CDR3 length: 14 residues. The junction had 4 bases not matched to a gene; V was cut back by 5 bases and J by 1 base. CDR1 is MNHEY, CDR2 SVGAGI, per germline.

The rearrangement links TRBV5-1 to TRBJ1-5; TRBD1 matches 8 bases. Trimming removed 4 bases from V and 6 bases from J; junction bases left unmatched: 9. This CDR3 is 15 amino acids long. CDR1 and CDR2 (germline): SGHRS, YFSETQ. The CDR3 here is CASSPAGGVGQPQHF. For the CDR3, the DNA is TGCGCCAGCAGCCCCGCAGGGGGCGTGGGTCAGCCCCAGCATTTT.

Here the CDR3 DNA reads TGTGCCAGCAGTGAAGGGGCAGGCTATGGCTACACCTTC. This codes for CASSEGAGYGYTF. This chain uses TRBV2 with TRBJ1-2; D ambiguous. The CDR3 has 13 amino acids. Trimming stripped 1 base from V and 4 bases from J, with 7 bases between. Per the germline V gene, CDR1 is SNHLY and CDR2 is FYNNEI.

The chain uses TRBV9 and TRBJ2-3; D is undetermined. Trimming took off 0 bases at V and 0 bases at J, with 8 bases between the two ends. Per germline, CDR1 SGDLS and CDR2 YYNGEE. This CDR3 is built from 15 residues. In DNA form, the CDR3 reads TGTGCCAGCAGCGTAGGATTCTCTAGCACAGATACGCAGTATTTT. Protein sequence: CASSVGFSSTDTQYF.